These 32 T cell receptor beta chains originate from one sample sequenced in a study of beta chain features in type 1 diabetes. The sequenced template was cDNA made from the entire isolated RNA. TCRdb's table, derived via immunoSEQ multiplex PCR, lists solely in-frame clones and lacks some. The data hold 390,000 or so clones, with approximately 14% observed a single time. Sequencing was performed on naive CD4+ T cells from blood. These receptors were taken from a young man in good health.

V usage is TRBV14 and J usage is TRBJ2-2; D call uncertain. CDR3 length: 13 amino acids. CDR1 is SGHDN, CDR2 FVKESK, per germline. With 4 bases removed from V and 5 bases from J, the gap between germline ends came to 8 bases. CDR3 protein: CASSRASTGELFF. The CDR3 nucleotides are TGTGCCAGCAGCCGAGCCAGTACCGGGGAGCTGTTTTTT.

This chain connects TRBV29-1 to TRBJ1-1; D unresolved. With 7 bases removed from V and 3 bases from J, the gap between germline ends came to 12 bases. Germline assignment: CDR1 SQVTM and CDR2 ANQGSEA. This CDR3 region has 12 residues. Written as DNA, the CDR3 is TGCAGCGCGAGCTTCGGGGACACTGAAGCTTTCTTT. This translates into CSASFGDTEAFF.

The chain carries TRBV5-6 and TRBJ1-5; tentative D call: TRBD1 (5 bases). With 4 bases removed from V and 4 bases from J, the gap between germline ends came to 18 bases. CDR1 is SGHDT and CDR2 is YYEEEE in the germline V gene. The CDR3 has 16 residues. The CDR3 loop reads CASSEGTRAGNQPQHF. CDR3 in DNA: TGTGCCAGCAGCGAGGGGACCCGGGCGGGGAATCAGCCCCAGCATTTT.

The genes are TRBV30 and TRBJ1-3; D is possibly TRBD1 (5 bases). The CDR3 consists of 15 residues. Trimming left V 1 base short and J 4 bases short, with 14 bases between. In germline, CDR1 is GTSNPN, CDR2 SVGIG (reference sequence). The CDR3 loop reads CAWSGPWRGGNTIYF. The CDR3 DNA sequence: TGTGCCTGGAGTGGCCCCTGGCGGGGCGGAAACACCATATATTTT.

This clone was detected a few times. The genes are TRBV7-9 and TRBJ2-1, with D possibly being TRBD2 (6 bases). Germline values: CDR1 SEHNR, CDR2 FQNEAQ (reference sequence). The CDR3 runs to 14 residues. V lost 2 bases to trimming and J lost 5 bases, with 10 bases between them. CDR3 in DNA: TGTGCCAGCAGCTTAAGTCTAGCGAACAATGAGCAGTTCTTC. Protein sequence: CASSLSLANNEQFF.

This clone came up a few times. The genes are TRBV19 and TRBJ2-7; tentatively, D is TRBD2 (6 bases). Germline V gene lookup returns CDR1 LNHDA and CDR2 SQIVND (reference sequence). This CDR3 comprises 15 residues. Trimming cost V 5 bases and J 6 bases, with 20 bases left between them. As DNA, the CDR3 is TGTGCCAGTAGTGAATACTCCCGGACTACTGGCGAGCAGTACTTC. Translated, it gives CASSEYSRTTGEQYF.

This chain uses TRBV6-5 with TRBJ2-4; D tentatively reads TRBD1 or TRBD2 (5 bases each). Trimming cost V 5 bases and J 1 base, with 9 bases left between them. The CDR3 extends over 14 amino acids. Germline V gene data show CDR1 as MNHEY and CDR2 as SVGAGI. CDR3 nucleotide sequence: TGTGCCAGCAGTCGAGGGGCGGCCAAAAACATTCAGTACTTC. It specifies CASSRGAAKNIQYF.

The chain employs TRBV7-9 and TRBJ1-2, with unresolved D. The CDR3 sequence is 13 residues long. Trimming took 2 bases from V and 6 from J, leaving 10 bases between them. Germline lookup yields CDR1 SEHNR and CDR2 FQNEAQ (reference sequence). CDR3 in amino acids: CASSLRSDHGYTF. The DNA for the CDR3 is TGTGCCAGCAGCTTACGTTCAGACCATGGCTACACCTTC.

This clone was seen only a few times. The chain uses TRBV6-1 and TRBJ2-1, with 12 bases that match TRBD2. From germline, CDR1 is MNHNS and CDR2 SASEGT. The CDR3 spans 15 residues. With 1 base clipped from V and 5 bases from J, the junction kept 0 bases outside the gene matches. CDR3 in amino acids: CASSEGTSGNNEQFF. Here the CDR3 DNA reads TGTGCCAGCAGTGAAGGGACTAGCGGGAACAATGAGCAGTTCTTC.

Written as DNA, the CDR3 is TGCGCCAGCAGCCAAGATGCTCAGGGATGGCGGTCACCCCTCCACTTT. Protein sequence: CASSQDAQGWRSPLHF. J is TRBJ1-6 and V is TRBV4-3, with TRBD1 as a possible D gene (5 bases). Germline V gene sequence: CDR1 LGHNA, CDR2 YSLEER. This CDR3 contains 16 residues. Trimming stripped 0 bases from V and 10 bases from J, with 16 bases between.

The chain carries TRBV7-8 and TRBJ2-5; 8 bases fit TRBD2. Germline V gene sequence: CDR1 SGHVS, CDR2 FQNEAQ. This CDR3 is built from 16 residues. V lost 3 bases to trimming and J lost 5 bases; unmatched junction nucleotides: 11. For the CDR3, the DNA is TGTGCCAGCAGCTTTACTAGCGGAGGTTCTTATGAGACCCAGTACTTC. Its protein product is CASSFTSGGSYETQYF.

This sequence joins TRBV5-4 and TRBJ1-1, with D possibly matching TRBD1 (5 bases). V was cut by 0 bases and J by 0 bases, with 9 bases left in between. The CDR3 is made up of 15 amino acids. CDR1 is SGHNT and CDR2 is YYREEE in the germline V gene (reference sequence). DNA for the CDR3: TGTGCCAGCAGCTTGGTAGCAGGGATGAACACTGAAGCTTTCTTT. Its translation is CASSLVAGMNTEAFF.

As regards this clone: This CDR3 is also generated by other DNA sequences in the sample. The V gene is TRBV29-1, the J gene TRBJ2-3; D gene ambiguous. The CDR3 has 13 amino acids. V was clipped by 4 bases and J by 4 bases, with 12 bases between them. The V gene's germline CDR1 is SQVTM and CDR2 ANQGSEA. The CDR3 coding sequence is TGCAGCGTTGGGGCCAGAGGCGCAGATACGCAGTATTTT. Translation gives CSVGARGADTQYF.

This clone has a handful of counts. The rearrangement uses TRBV4-3 and TRBJ2-1, with D hard to call. CDR1 is LGHNA, CDR2 YSLEER, per germline. There are 13 residues in the CDR3. V was pared by 1 base and J by 4 bases, with 5 bases between. Written as DNA, the CDR3 is TGCGCCAGCAGCCAAGTACAGTACAATGAGCAGTTCTTC. Translated: CASSQVQYNEQFF.

The sample holds a few counts of this clone. This chain uses TRBV29-1 with TRBJ2-3; perhaps TRBD2 as D (6 bases). The CDR3 totals 12 residues. V lost 6 bases and J 2 bases, leaving 9 bases between the germline ends. CDR1 and CDR2 (germline): SQVTM, ANQGSEA. This CDR3 reads CSVQDYTDTQYF. The DNA of the CDR3 is TGCAGCGTGCAGGACTACACAGATACGCAGTATTTT.

This clone was observed a handful of times. V and J are TRBV5-6 and TRBJ2-7; tentative D call: TRBD1 (5 bases). Germline V gene lookup returns CDR1 SGHDT and CDR2 YYEEEE. V lost 0 bases and J lost 6, with 13 bases in between. CDR3 length: 14 residues. DNA of the CDR3: TGTGCCAGCAGCTTGGTGGTGGCTACAGGCGAGCAGTACTTC. This sequence encodes CASSLVVATGEQYF.

This chain uses TRBV7-2 with TRBJ2-2; 12 bases fit TRBD2. CDR1 and CDR2 from the germline V gene are SGHTA and FQGNSA. V dropped 3 bases and J dropped 6; count of bases not matched to a gene: 2. The length of the CDR3 is 15 residues. The CDR3 coding sequence is TGTGCCAGCAGCTTGGGACTAGCGGGCCCCGGGGAGCTGTTTTTT. This translates into CASSLGLAGPGELFF.

The V call is TRBV10-3, the J call TRBJ2-7, with D hard to call. Trimming left V 3 bases short and J 3 bases short, with 9 bases between. Germline V gene lookup returns CDR1 ENHRY and CDR2 SYGVKD. The CDR3 length is 13 residues. The CDR3 nucleotides are TGTGCCATCAGTGAATCGCCGGACTACGAGCAGTACGTC. Translation gives CAISESPDYEQYV.

The rearrangement uses TRBV4-3 and TRBJ2-1, with 8 bases that match TRBD1. Trimming cost V 1 base and J 5 bases; bases outside gene matches: 4. From germline, CDR1 is LGHNA and CDR2 YSLEER. The CDR3 has 15 amino acids. CDR3 DNA: TGCGCCAGCAGCCAAGTCAGGGACAGGAACAATGAGCAGTTCTTC. Translation: CASSQVRDRNNEQFF.

The rearrangement joins TRBV10-1 to TRBJ2-5; D possibly matches TRBD1 or TRBD2 (5 bases each). With 5 bases removed from V and 5 bases from J, the gap between germline ends came to 15 bases. Per germline, CDR1 WNHNN and CDR2 SYGVQD (reference sequence). The CDR3 runs 14 residues. The CDR3 coding sequence is TGCGCCAGCAGTCGAACAGGTTCGGGGGAGACCCAGTACTTC. This encodes CASSRTGSGETQYF.

This clone was recorded a few times. The V gene is TRBV30, the J gene TRBJ2-3; TRBD1 agrees at 8 bases. J gave up 0 bases and V 5 bases, and 4 bases lay outside the gene matches. CDR3 length equals 14 residues. Germline V gene data show CDR1 as GTSNPN and CDR2 as SVGIG (reference sequence). The CDR3 here is CAWADRGSTDTQYF. CDR3 bases: TGTGCCTGGGCTGACAGGGGAAGCACAGATACGCAGTATTTT. Full variable domain (missing parts from reference TRBV30 and TRBJ2-3): SQTIHQWPATLVQPVGSPLSLECTVEGTSNPNLYWYRQAAGRGLQLLFYSVGIGQISSEVPQNLSASRPQDRQFILSSKKLLLSDSGFYLCAWADRGSTDTQYFGPGTRLTVL.

The rearrangement links TRBV7-9 to TRBJ1-5; D not certain. The CDR3 loop spans 15 amino acids. V was trimmed by 1 base and J by 3 bases, leaving 10 bases between them. In germline, CDR1 is SEHNR, CDR2 FQNEAQ (reference sequence). The CDR3 coding sequence is TGTGCCAGCAGCTTAGGGGCGGTCGCCAATCAGCCCCAGCATTTT. Its protein is CASSLGAVANQPQHF.

The rearrangement links TRBV30 to TRBJ1-1, with no clear D. V was clipped by 2 bases and J by 6 bases, with 10 bases between them. This CDR3 is 12 amino acids long. Germline CDR1 reads GTSNPN; CDR2 reads SVGIG (reference sequence). Here the CDR3 reads CAWSTGNSEAFF. DNA of the CDR3: TGTGCCTGGAGTACGGGAAACTCTGAAGCTTTCTTT.

This clone was seen a handful of times. The genes are TRBV6-6 and TRBJ2-7; possibly TRBD1 for D (5 bases). Trimming took 10 bases from V and 12 from J, leaving 22 bases between them. Per the germline V gene, CDR1 is MNHNY and CDR2 is SVGAGI (reference sequence). The CDR3 contains 12 residues. The CDR3 DNA sequence: TGTGCCACCTACTCCCCCGCAGGGATGCTGTACTTC. Its translation: CATYSPAGMLYF.

This clone has a handful of counts. This chain connects TRBV15 to TRBJ2-2; 14 bases are shared with TRBD2. The CDR3 runs 18 residues. The ends lost 5 bases at V and 6 bases at J; junction bases unmatched: 11. Germline V gene sequence: CDR1 LNHNV, CDR2 YYDKDF (reference sequence). In DNA form, the CDR3 reads TGTGCCACCAGCCTCCGGTGGACTAGCGGGAGGAGGGCCGGGGAGCTGTTTTTT. Translation gives CATSLRWTSGRRAGELFF.

The CDR3 DNA is TGTGCCAGCAGGCCAACCTCGTCTAGCGGGAGGGCCATAGATACGCAGTATTTT. This codes for CASRPTSSSGRAIDTQYF. This chain uses TRBV7-9 with TRBJ2-3, with 12 bases fitting TRBD2. CDR1 SEHNR and CDR2 FQNEAQ come from the germline V gene (reference sequence). Trimming at V came to 6 bases and at J to 5 bases, leaving 15 bases not matched to a gene. CDR3 length: 18 amino acids. Filled out from reference TRBV7-9 and TRBJ2-3, the complete variable domain reads DTGVSQNPRHKITKRGQNVTFRCDPISEHNRLYWYRQTLGQGPEFLTYFQNEAQLEKSRLLSDRFSAERPKGSFSTLEIQRTEQGDSAMYLCASRPTSSSGRAIDTQYFGPGTRLTVL.

V is TRBV2 and J is TRBJ2-5, with TRBD2 matching 8 bases. V gave up 9 bases and J gave up 4 bases; unmatched junction bases: 4. This CDR3 contains 12 residues. The germline V gene encodes CDR1 SNHLY and CDR2 FYNNEI. Written as DNA, the CDR3 is TGTGCCAGATCTGCGGGAGGAGAGACCCAGTACTTC. Translation gives CARSAGGETQYF.

The chain has TRBV10-3 and TRBJ1-3; D perhaps matches TRBD1 (5 bases). The V end lost 4 bases, the J end lost 0 bases, and 13 bases lay between the germline ends. Germline CDR1 reads ENHRY; CDR2 reads SYGVKD. The CDR3 extends over 16 amino acids. The CDR3 loop is CAISVLSTASGNTIYF. The DNA of the CDR3 is TGTGCCATCAGTGTCCTTTCGACAGCCTCTGGAAACACCATATATTTT.

As for this clone: One end of the junction is discordant with germline, which a read error may explain. The CDR3 loop reads CASSSGTGGTSSF. DNA for the CDR3: TGTGCCAGCAGCTCGGGGACAGGGGGAACCTCAAGCTTC. The chain is built from TRBV7-2 and TRBJ2-4; 11 nucleotides line up with TRBD1. The CDR3 totals 13 residues. Germline values: CDR1 SGHTA, CDR2 FQGNSA. The variable domain in full, with the rest retrieved from reference TRBV7-2 and TRBJ2-4, is GAGVSQSPSNKVTEKGKDVELRCDPISGHTALYWYRQSLGQGLEFLIYFQGNSAPDKSGLPSDRFSAERTGGSVSTLTIQRTQQEDSAVYLCASSSGTGGTSSFGAGTRLSVL.

This clone was seen a few times. The chain employs TRBV6-1 and TRBJ2-1; D is perhaps TRBD1 or TRBD2 (5 bases each). Germline V gene data show CDR1 as MNHNS and CDR2 as SASEGT. The CDR3 is made up of 15 amino acids. Trimming pared 6 bases from V and 3 bases from J, leaving 15 bases between. As DNA, the CDR3 is TGTGCCAGCAGACCGGACGGGGCATACTACAATGAGCAGTTCTTC. Translating it yields CASRPDGAYYNEQFF.

The rearrangement joins TRBV13 to TRBJ2-7, with a possible D match to TRBD1 (6 bases). CDR3 size: 14 residues. Trimming pared 2 bases from V and 1 base from J, leaving 9 bases between. Germline lookup yields CDR1 PRHDT and CDR2 FYEKMQ (reference sequence). The CDR3 sequence is CASSLRDKSYEQYV. The CDR3 DNA reads TGTGCCAGCAGCTTAAGGGACAAGTCCTACGAGCAGTACGTC.

The CDR3 region is CASNSLLGVNEQFF. CDR3 DNA: TGCGCCAGCAATAGCCTGTTAGGAGTGAATGAGCAGTTCTTC. This sequence joins TRBV4-1 and TRBJ2-1; the D is unclear. Per germline, CDR1 MGHRA and CDR2 YSYEKL. The CDR3 totals 14 residues. V shed 7 bases and J shed 7 bases, with 17 bases lying between them.